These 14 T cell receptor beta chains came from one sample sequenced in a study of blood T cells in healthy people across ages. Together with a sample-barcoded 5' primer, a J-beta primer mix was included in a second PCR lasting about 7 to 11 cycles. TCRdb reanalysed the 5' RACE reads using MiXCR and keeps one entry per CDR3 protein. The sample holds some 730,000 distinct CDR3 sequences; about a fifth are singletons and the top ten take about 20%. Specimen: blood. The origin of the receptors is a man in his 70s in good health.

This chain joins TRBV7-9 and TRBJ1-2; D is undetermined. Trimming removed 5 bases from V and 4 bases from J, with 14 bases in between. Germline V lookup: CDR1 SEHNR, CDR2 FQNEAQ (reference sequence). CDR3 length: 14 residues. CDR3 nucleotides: TGTGCCAGCAGCCTGGACCTAGGAGGCTATGGCTACACCTTC. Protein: CASSLDLGGYGYTF.

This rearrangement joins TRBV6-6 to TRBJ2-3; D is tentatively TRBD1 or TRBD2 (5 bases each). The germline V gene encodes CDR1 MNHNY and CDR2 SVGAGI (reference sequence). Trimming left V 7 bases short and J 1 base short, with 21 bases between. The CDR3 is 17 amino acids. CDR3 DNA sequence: TGTGCCAGCAAAACTCAGGTTGGGGGTAAGGGCACAGATACGCAGTATTTT. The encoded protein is CASKTQVGGKGTDTQYF.

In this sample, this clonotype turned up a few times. This CDR3 is CASPGGVVGGNTIYF. CDR3 sequence (DNA): TGTGCTTCACCGGGGGGGGTTGTCGGTGGAAACACCATATATTTT. This rearrangement joins TRBV28 to TRBJ1-3; possibly TRBD1 for D (5 bases). Germline assignment: CDR1 MDHEN and CDR2 SYDVKM. CDR3 length equals 15 residues.

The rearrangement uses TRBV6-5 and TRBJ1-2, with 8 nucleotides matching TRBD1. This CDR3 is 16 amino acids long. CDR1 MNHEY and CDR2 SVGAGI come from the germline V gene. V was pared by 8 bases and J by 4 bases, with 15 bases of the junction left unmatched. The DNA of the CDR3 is TGTGCCAGCTACCGCCTGGGACTGACAGGGGCCTATGGCTACACCTTC. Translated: CASYRLGLTGAYGYTF.

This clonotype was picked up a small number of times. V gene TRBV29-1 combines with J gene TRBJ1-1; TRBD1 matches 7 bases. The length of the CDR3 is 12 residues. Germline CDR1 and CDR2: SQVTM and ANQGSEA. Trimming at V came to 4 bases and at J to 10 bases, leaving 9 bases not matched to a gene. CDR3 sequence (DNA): TGCAGCGTTGGGGAGGGAGACAGGGTAGCTTTCTTT. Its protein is CSVGEGDRVAFF.

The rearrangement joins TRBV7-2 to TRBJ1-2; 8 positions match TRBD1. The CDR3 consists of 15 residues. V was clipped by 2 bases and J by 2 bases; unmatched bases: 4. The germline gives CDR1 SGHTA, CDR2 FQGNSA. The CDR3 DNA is TGTGCCAGCAGCTTACAGGGGGCTAAGAACTATGGCTACACCTTC. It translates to CASSLQGAKNYGYTF.

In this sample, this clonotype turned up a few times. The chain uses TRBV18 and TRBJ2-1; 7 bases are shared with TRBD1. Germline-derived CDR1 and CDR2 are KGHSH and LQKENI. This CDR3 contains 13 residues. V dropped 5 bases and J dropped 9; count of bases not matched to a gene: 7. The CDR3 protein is CASSSRQGIEQFF. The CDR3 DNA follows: TGTGCCAGCTCATCTCGACAGGGAATTGAGCAGTTCTTC. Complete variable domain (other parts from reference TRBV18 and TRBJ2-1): NAGVMQNPRHLVRRRGQEARLRCSPMKGHSHVYWYRQLPEEGLKFMVYLQKENIIDESGMPKERFSAEFPKEGPSILRIQQVVRGDSAAYFCASSSRQGIEQFFGPGTRLTVL.

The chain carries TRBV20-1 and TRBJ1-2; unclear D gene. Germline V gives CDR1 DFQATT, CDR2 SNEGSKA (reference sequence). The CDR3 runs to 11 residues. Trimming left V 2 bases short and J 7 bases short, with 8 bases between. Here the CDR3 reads CSARSRAGYTF. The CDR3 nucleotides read TGCAGTGCTAGAAGCCGGGCTGGCTACACCTTC.

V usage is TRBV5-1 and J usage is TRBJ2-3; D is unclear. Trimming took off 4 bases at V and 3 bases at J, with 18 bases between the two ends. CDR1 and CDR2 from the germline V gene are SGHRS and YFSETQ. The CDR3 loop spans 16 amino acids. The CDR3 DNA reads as TGCGCCAGCAGCCCGACCCCAGGACCCCAAACAGATACGCAGTATTTT. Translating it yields CASSPTPGPQTDTQYF.

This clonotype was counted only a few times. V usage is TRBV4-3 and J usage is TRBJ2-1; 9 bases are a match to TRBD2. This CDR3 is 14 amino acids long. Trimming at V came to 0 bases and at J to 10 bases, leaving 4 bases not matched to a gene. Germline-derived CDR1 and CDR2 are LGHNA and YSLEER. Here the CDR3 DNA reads TGCGCCAGCAGCCAAGACTGGCTAGCGGGAGAGCAGTTCTTC. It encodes CASSQDWLAGEQFF.

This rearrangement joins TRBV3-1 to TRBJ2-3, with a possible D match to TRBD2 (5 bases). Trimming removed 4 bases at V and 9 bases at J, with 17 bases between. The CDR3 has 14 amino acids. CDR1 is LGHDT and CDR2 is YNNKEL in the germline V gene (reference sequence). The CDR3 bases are TGTGCCAGCAGCCCCCTACTCGAAGCGGTGACGCAGTATTTT. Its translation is CASSPLLEAVTQYF.

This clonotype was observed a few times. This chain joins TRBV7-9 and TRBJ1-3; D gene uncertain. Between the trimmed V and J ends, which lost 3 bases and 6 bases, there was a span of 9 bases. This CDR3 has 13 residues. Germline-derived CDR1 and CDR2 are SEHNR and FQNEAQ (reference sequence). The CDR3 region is CASSLSGVNTIYF. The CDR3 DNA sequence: TGTGCCAGCAGCTTGAGTGGGGTAAACACCATATATTTT.

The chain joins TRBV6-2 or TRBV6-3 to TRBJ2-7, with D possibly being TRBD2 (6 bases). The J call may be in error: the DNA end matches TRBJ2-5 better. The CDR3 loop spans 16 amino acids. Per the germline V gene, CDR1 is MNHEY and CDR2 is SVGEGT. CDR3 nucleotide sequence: TGTGCCAGCAGTTACTCGGTGGGGGGTGCCCAAGAGACCCAGTACTTC. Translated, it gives CASSYSVGGAQETQYF.

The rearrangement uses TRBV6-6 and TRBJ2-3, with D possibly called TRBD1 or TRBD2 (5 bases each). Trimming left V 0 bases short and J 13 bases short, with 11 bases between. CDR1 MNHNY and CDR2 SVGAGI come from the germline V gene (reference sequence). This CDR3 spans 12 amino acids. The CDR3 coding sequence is TGTGCCAGCAGTTACTCGGGGCAGGGAGAGTATTTT. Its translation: CASSYSGQGEYF.